This T cell receptor (beta chain) was recorded in a study of metastatic and nonmetastatic thyroid tumors. Study summary: Both malignant and benign thyroid patients supplied peripheral blood and tumor or nodule tissue samples, across which the repertoires of these patients were then compared. Study findings and constraints: Reported TCR beta diversity, measured in blood and tumor, was significantly higher for malignant thyroid tumors than for benign nodules.

In the original workflow: In papillary thyroid cancer, a distant-metastasis classifier was built using CDR3 differences across clinicopathological groups. TCRdb re-clonotyped the PCR reads via MiXCR. The V and J calls and clone size come from TCRdb's table, not from the authors' own analysis. The sample includes approximately 5,800 clones, 25% to 30% of them seen just once. Germline values: CDR1 MNHNS, CDR2 SASEGT. The CDR3 spans 13 residues. V lost 6 bases, J lost 4 bases, and 12 bases lay in between. Patients were all untreated before their thyroid surgery. The table lists this clone with a few counts. No antigen is known for it.

The receptor was isolated from a female donor with papillary thyroid cancer or a benign thyroid nodule (not recorded which). Some clones in this sample may be carry-over from other donors' samples. Input material: adjacent normal tissue. The genes are TRBV6-1 and TRBJ1-2, with a weak D call TRBD1 (6 bases). For the CDR3, the DNA is TGTGCCAGCAGACGCGGGACACTCTATGGCTACACCTTC. Protein product: CASRRGTLYGYTF.